This T cell receptor (beta chain) derives from a study of cytomegalovirus exposure and HLA in healthy donors. Per the germline V gene, CDR1 is SGHRS and CDR2 is YFSETQ. CDR3 length: 15 residues. The J segment lost 5 bases and the V segment lost 0 bases, leaving 5 bases of the junction unmatched. Both 60 Vbeta primers and 13 Jbeta primers went into the PCR. As originally analysed: A later analysis tallied about 80 million unique TCR beta chains, around 9.9 million of them shared. Using immunoSEQ multiplex PCR, the repertoire was profiled, and TCRdb retains in-frame clones only, with some absent. D and trimming were read from the DNA, whereas the V and J calls and clone size are those reported in that table. The data hold around 130,000 clones, with around two thirds observed a single time.

The sequencing sample was made of PBMCs. This receptor was identified in a woman aged 40 to 49 in good health and CMV-seropositive. The rearrangement links TRBV5-1 to TRBJ1-5; 7 nucleotides agree with TRBD1. CDR3 sequence reads: CASSLGVQGDQPQHF. Written as DNA, the CDR3 is TGCGCCAGCAGCTTGGGGGTCCAGGGGGATCAGCCCCAGCATTTT. Full variable domain (missing parts from reference TRBV5-1 and TRBJ1-5): KAGVTQTPRYLIKTRGQQVTLSCSPISGHRSVSWYQQTPGQGLQFLFEYFSETQRNKGNFPGRFSGRQFSNSRSEMNVSTLELGDSALYLCASSLGVQGDQPQHFGDGTRLSIL.